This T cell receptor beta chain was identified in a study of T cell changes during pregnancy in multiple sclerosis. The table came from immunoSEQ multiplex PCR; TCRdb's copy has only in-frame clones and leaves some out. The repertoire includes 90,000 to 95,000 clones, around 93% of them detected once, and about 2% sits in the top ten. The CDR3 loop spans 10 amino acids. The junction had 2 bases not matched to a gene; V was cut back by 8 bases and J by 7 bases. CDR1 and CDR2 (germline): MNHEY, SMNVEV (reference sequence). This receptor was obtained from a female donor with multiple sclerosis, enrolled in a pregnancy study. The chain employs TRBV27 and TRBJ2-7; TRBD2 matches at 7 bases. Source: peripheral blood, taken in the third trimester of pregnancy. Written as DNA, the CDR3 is TGTGCCAGCGGGAGGGGAGAGCAGTACTTC. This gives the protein CASGRGEQYF.